The rows below give T cell receptor beta chains drawn from one sample of a study of T-cell reconstitution after alpha-beta-depleted transplantation in children. Each CDR3 protein gets one entry after TCRdb re-called the PCR reads with MiXCR. Of hundreds of thousands of distinct CDR3 sequences listed, 10% to 15% are singletons. The sequencing here drew on PBMCs, mostly from graft donor cells, taken 360 days after TCRalphabeta/CD19-depleted stem cell transplant. The source of these receptors is a male patient aged 5 to 17 who had a stem cell transplant for acute myeloid leukemia, so the T cells may come from the graft donor. CDR3s include the opening cysteine and the closing phenylalanine or tryptophan. A D gene is named only where the DNA matches it firmly. Expanded clones get a size class; other rows say once, few or many, or leave the size out.

16 | many | TRBJ2-1 | TRBV12-3/TRBV12-4 | TRBD2 | TGTGCCAGCCATAGCGGGAGGGCCGGAACCTCCAATGAGCAGTTCTTC | CASHSGRAGTSNEQFF
14 | . | TRBJ1-2 | TRBV14 | . | TGTGCCAGCAGCCAAGGGGCCCGGGTTTATGGCTACACCTTC | CASSQGARVYGYTF
14 | . | TRBJ2-7 | TRBV9 | TRBD2 | TGTGCCAGCAGCGGGTTGGGTAGCGGGAACGAGCAGTACTTC | CASSGLGSGNEQYF
16 | few | TRBJ2-7 | TRBV29-1 | . | TGCAGCGTCTATATACAGGACCCACAGGCCCCCTACGAGCAGTACTTC | CSVYIQDPQAPYEQYF
15 | . | TRBJ2-3 | TRBV28 | . | TGTGCCAGCAGACCGTGGCAGGGTGGCTCAGATACGCAGTATTTT | CASRPWQGGSDTQYF
18 | few | TRBJ2-3 | TRBV11-2 | . | TGTGCCAGCAGCTCAGGGAGTACTTCTAGGGGAATCACAGATACGCAGTATTTT | CASSSGSTSRGITDTQYF
14 | few | TRBJ2-3 | TRBV9 | . | TGTGCCAGCAGCGGGAGGGCGAGCACAGATACGCAGTATTTT | CASSGRASTDTQYF
17 | . | TRBJ2-3 | TRBV7-9 | TRBD2 | TGTGCCAGCAGCTCAACCGCCGGACTAGCCGGCACAGATACGCAGTATTTT | CASSSTAGLAGTDTQYF
16 | many | TRBJ2-7 | TRBV28 | TRBD1 | TGTGCCAGCAGTTTTCGACAGGGGTTAAATTCCTACGAGCAGTACTTC | CASSFRQGLNSYEQYF
16 | few | TRBJ2-7 | TRBV7-9 | TRBD1 | TGTGCCAGCAGCACCTCACAAGGGGGCGCTGAGTACGAGCAGTACTTC | CASSTSQGGAEYEQYF
15 | few | TRBJ2-1 | TRBV11-3 | TRBD2 | TGTGCCAGCAGCTTACAGGGAGGGATAAGGAATGAGCAGTTCTTC | CASSLQGGIRNEQFF
15 | few | TRBJ2-2 | TRBV5-1 | . | TGCGCCAGCAGAAACCTCCTAGACCCCACCGGGGAGCTGTTTTTT | CASRNLLDPTGELFF
15 | few | TRBJ2-1 | TRBV2 | . | TGTGCCAGCAGCGCGATAGCCGCACTTTACAATGAGCAGTTCTTC | CASSAIAALYNEQFF
14 | few | TRBJ2-7 | TRBV20-1 | TRBD2 | TGCAGTGCTGACGGGACTAGCGGAGCCTACGAGCAGTACTTC | CSADGTSGAYEQYF
13 | . | TRBJ1-4 | TRBV28 | TRBD1 | TGTGCCAGCACTGAACAGGGGGATGAAAAACTGTTTTTT | CASTEQGDEKLFF
15 | few | TRBJ2-5 | TRBV5-1 | TRBD2 | TGCGCCAGCAGCTTTACTAGCGGGTCCCAAGAGACCCAGTACTTC | CASSFTSGSQETQYF
14 | . | TRBJ2-2 | TRBV6-5 | . | TGTGCCAGCAGTTACTCGGGGGAGCACGGGGAGCTGTTTTTT | CASSYSGEHGELFF
17 | few | TRBJ2-2 | TRBV28 | . | TGTGCCAGCAGTTCCCCTTACGGGCAGACGCGCACCGGGGAGCTGTTTTTT | CASSSPYGQTRTGELFF